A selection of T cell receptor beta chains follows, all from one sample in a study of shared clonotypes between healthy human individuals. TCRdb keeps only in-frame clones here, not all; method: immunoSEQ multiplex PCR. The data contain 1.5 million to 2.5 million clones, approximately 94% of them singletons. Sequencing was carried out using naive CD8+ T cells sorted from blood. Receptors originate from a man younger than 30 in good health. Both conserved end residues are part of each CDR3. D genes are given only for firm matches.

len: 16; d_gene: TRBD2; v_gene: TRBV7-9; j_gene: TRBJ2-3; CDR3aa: CASSAPIAGGADTQYF
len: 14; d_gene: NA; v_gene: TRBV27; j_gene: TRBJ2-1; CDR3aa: CASHPVGQLNEQFF
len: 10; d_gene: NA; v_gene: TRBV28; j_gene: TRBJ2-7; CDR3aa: CASSFIEQYF
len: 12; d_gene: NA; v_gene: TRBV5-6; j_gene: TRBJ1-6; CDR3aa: CASSFGGSPLHF
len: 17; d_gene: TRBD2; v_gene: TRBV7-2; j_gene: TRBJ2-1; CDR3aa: CASSPGTSGRGYNEQFF
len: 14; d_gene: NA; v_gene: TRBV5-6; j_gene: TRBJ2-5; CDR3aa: CASSFPQGQETQYF
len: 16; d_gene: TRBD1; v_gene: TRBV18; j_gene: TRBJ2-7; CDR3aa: CASSPWGQGEPYEQYF
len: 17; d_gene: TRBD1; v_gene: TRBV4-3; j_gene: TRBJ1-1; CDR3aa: CASSQDKAGGAYTEAFF
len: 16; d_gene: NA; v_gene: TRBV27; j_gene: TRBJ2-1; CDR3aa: CASSANSRSSYNEQFF
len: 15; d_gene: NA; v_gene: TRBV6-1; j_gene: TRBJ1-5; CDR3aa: CASSEPVIGNQPQHF
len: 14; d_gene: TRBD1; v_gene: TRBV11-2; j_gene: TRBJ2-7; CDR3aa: CASSSGTAVYEQYF
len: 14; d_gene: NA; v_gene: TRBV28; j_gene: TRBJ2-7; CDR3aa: CASSSLTPAYEQYF
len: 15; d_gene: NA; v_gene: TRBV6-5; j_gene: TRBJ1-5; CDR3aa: CASSYSRGSNQPQHF
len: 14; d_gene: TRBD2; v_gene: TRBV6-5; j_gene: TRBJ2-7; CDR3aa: CASRAGTPGNEQYF
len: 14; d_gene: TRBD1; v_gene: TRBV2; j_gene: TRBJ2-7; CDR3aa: CASPRAGQGSGQYF
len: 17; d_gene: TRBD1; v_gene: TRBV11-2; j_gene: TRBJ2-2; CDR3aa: CASSSPQRGPNTGELFF
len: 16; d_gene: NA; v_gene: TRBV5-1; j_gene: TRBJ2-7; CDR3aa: CASSLAGVTDSYEQYF
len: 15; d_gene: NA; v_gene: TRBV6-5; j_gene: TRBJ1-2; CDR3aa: CASSYSEGFNYGYTF